This record concerns one TCR beta chain sequence. What it binds is unknown. The data were obtained in a study of cytomegalovirus exposure and HLA in healthy donors. The overall study: One earlier analysis, a look at roughly 170 million T cells, found almost 120 million unique TCR beta sequences. The Caucasian-associated ancestry cluster contained approximately 81% of the approximately 390 genotyped donors. Study-wide points: Segments of the TCR beta V type were, in most cases, productive about 90% or about 30% of the time in an earlier analysis. TCR association rates varied by HLA locus in a later analysis, with DRB1 highest and HLA-C lowest.

The PCR ran on 60 Vbeta and 13 Jbeta primers. TCRdb's table, derived via immunoSEQ multiplex PCR, lists solely in-frame clones and lacks some. The profile shows about 130,000 clones, under 90% of them singletons. The CDR3 has 13 residues. Germline assignment: CDR1 SEHNR and CDR2 FQNEAQ (reference sequence). V lost 8 bases and J lost 6; bases outside the gene matches: 5. V is TRBV7-9 and J is TRBJ2-2; TRBD2 agrees at 8 bases. This TCR was sampled from a man aged 18 to 29 in good health and CMV-seronegative. Material: PBMCs. The CDR3 region has the DNA TGTGCCAGCTTGAGCGGGGGAGCCGGGGAGCTGTTTTTT. The encoded protein is CASLSGGAGELFF.